The 32 T cell receptor beta chains below come from one sample, sequenced in a study of PD-L1 blockade in urothelial cancer. Documented time point: pretreatment peripheral blood. Data came from immunoSEQ multiplex PCR; TCRdb stores just in-frame clones and leaves some out. This table holds fewer than 60,000 clones, 85% found once. The sequencing here drew on PBMCs, taken around atezolizumab (anti-PD-L1) treatment. These receptors were obtained from a man aged 65 to 79 with urothelial cancer.

This chain joins TRBV2 and TRBJ1-2; possible D gene TRBD1, 5 bases. V lost 8 bases, J lost 0 bases, and 13 bases lay in between. Germline loops: CDR1 SNHLY, CDR2 FYNNEI. CDR3 length: 14 residues. CDR3 coding DNA: TGTGCCAGCGACGGGGGGGAAGCTAACTATGGCTACACCTTC. It translates to CASDGGEANYGYTF.

This clone has just one count. The chain joins TRBV5-6 to TRBJ2-4, with 7 nucleotides matching TRBD1. J lost 0 bases, V lost 2 bases, and 2 bases had no gene match. Germline assignment: CDR1 SGHDT and CDR2 YYEEEE. The CDR3 spans 15 residues. CDR3 residues: CASSFEGAAKNIQYF. CDR3 DNA: TGTGCCAGCAGCTTTGAGGGGGCAGCCAAAAACATTCAGTACTTC.

CDR3 nucleotide sequence: TGTGCCAGCAGTTTGTCACAGGGAGCTGGGGTTGATGGCTACACCTTC. Residues: CASSLSQGAGVDGYTF. The chain recombines TRBV28 with TRBJ1-2, with D perhaps TRBD1 (6 bases). Trimming removed 3 bases at V and 6 bases at J, with 20 bases between. CDR1 and CDR2 from the germline V gene are MDHEN and SYDVKM. The CDR3 totals 16 residues.

The chain carries TRBV2 and TRBJ1-1; 9 positions match TRBD1. Germline V gives CDR1 SNHLY, CDR2 FYNNEI. The CDR3 has 14 residues. J gave up 0 bases and V 5 bases, and 1 base lay outside the gene matches. CDR3 amino acids: CASSWDRVNTEAFF. CDR3 DNA sequence: TGTGCCAGCAGTTGGGACAGGGTGAACACTGAAGCTTTCTTT.

This sequence joins TRBV7-8 and TRBJ2-7; perhaps TRBD2 as D (5 bases). In germline, CDR1 is SGHVS, CDR2 FQNEAQ. The CDR3 consists of 15 residues. The germline V and J ends were trimmed by 4 bases and 7 bases, with 20 bases remaining between them. DNA for the CDR3: TGTGCCAGCAGCTCGACCCCCGCCGACTGGGAGGAGCAGTACTTC. As protein: CASSSTPADWEEQYF.

In its sample, this clone was seen once. The CDR3 nucleotides are TGTGCCAGCAGCGTGGAGACAGGGACCTACGAGCAGTACTTC. Translating it yields CASSVETGTYEQYF. This chain links TRBV9 with TRBJ2-7; 7 nucleotides agree with TRBD1. The V gene's germline CDR1 is SGDLS and CDR2 YYNGEE. This CDR3 spans 14 amino acids. V lost 2 bases to trimming and J lost 2 bases; unmatched junction nucleotides: 4.

The rearrangement links TRBV6-6 to TRBJ2-5; 8 nucleotides match TRBD2. The tail of the sequence fits TRBJ2-7 better, so the J call may be wrong. Germline V gene lookup returns CDR1 MNHNY and CDR2 SVGAGI (reference sequence). The CDR3 loop spans 14 amino acids. The CDR3 DNA is TGTGCCAGCAGTTCCAATAGCGGGACCTACGAGCAGTACTTC. Protein sequence: CASSSNSGTYEQYF.

The chain is built from TRBV19 and TRBJ2-2, with TRBD1 as a possible D gene (6 bases). Per the germline V gene, CDR1 is LNHDA and CDR2 is SQIVND (reference sequence). The CDR3 spans 13 residues. Trimming took 8 bases from V and 5 from J, leaving 12 bases between them. The CDR3 loop reads CASGGGATGELFF. In nucleotides, the CDR3 is TGTGCCAGTGGTGGGGGCGCGACCGGGGAGCTGTTTTTT.

The chain is built from TRBV28 and TRBJ2-2; 9 nucleotides agree with TRBD2. V shed 3 bases, J shed 7 bases, and the junction held 6 bases outside the gene matches. This CDR3 has 15 amino acids. Germline CDR1 and CDR2: MDHEN and SYDVKM. CDR3 in DNA: TGTGCCAGCAGTTTGGCGAATAGCGGGAGCGGGGAGCTGTTTTTT. Translating gives CASSLANSGSGELFF.

This clone was seen just once. The J gene is TRBJ2-7, the V gene TRBV30; no firm D call. CDR1 is GTSNPN, CDR2 SVGIG, per germline (reference sequence). This CDR3 comprises 11 residues. Trimming left V 3 bases short and J 3 bases short, with 6 bases between. Here the CDR3 DNA reads TGTGCCTGGAGGCTGAGCTACGAGCAGTACTTC. It codes for CAWRLSYEQYF.

This chain joins TRBV19 and TRBJ2-1, with D unresolved. This CDR3 contains 13 residues. Trimming removed 0 bases at V and 14 bases at J, with 14 bases between. The germline gives CDR1 LNHDA, CDR2 SQIVND (reference sequence). The CDR3 region has the DNA TGTGCCAGTAGTATAGATCGGCGGAGAGATAAGTTCTTC. Residues: CASSIDRRRDKFF.

The chain is built from TRBV2 and TRBJ2-2, with TRBD2 identical over 13 bases. CDR3 length equals 16 residues. Losses at the gene ends were 6 bases for V and 6 bases for J; bases not matched to a gene: 7. The germline CDR1 and CDR2 sequences are SNHLY and FYNNEI. The CDR3 region is CASRTGTSGMAGELFF. The DNA of the CDR3 is TGTGCCAGCAGAACCGGGACTAGCGGGATGGCCGGGGAGCTGTTTTTT.

This clone occurred a few times. The chain uses TRBV5-1 and TRBJ2-2; TRBD2 aligns across 10 bases. CDR3 length: 16 residues. Germline CDR1 is SGHRS and CDR2 is YFSETQ. The ends lost 7 bases at V and 2 bases at J; junction bases unmatched: 8. CDR3 residues: CASHPGLAVNTGELFF. DNA of the CDR3: TGCGCCAGCCACCCCGGACTAGCGGTTAACACCGGGGAGCTGTTTTTT.

The rearrangement joins TRBV18 to TRBJ1-1, with D maybe TRBD1 (6 bases). Germline V gene lookup returns CDR1 KGHSH and CDR2 LQKENI. The length of the CDR3 is 15 residues. The V and J ends lost 3 bases and 4 bases respectively, with 15 bases between them. CDR3 sequence (DNA): TGTGCCAGCTCACCTATGTCGGGGGGCTTCACTGAAGCTTTCTTT. Protein sequence: CASSPMSGGFTEAFF.

The V gene is TRBV29-1, the J gene TRBJ2-5; 9 bases map to TRBD1. Unmatched junction bases numbered 12, after V lost 2 bases and J lost 5 bases. The germline V gene has CDR1 SQVTM and CDR2 ANQGSEA. This CDR3 is 16 amino acids long. The CDR3 here is CSVELGQGLGGETQYF. CDR3 bases: TGCAGCGTTGAACTGGGACAGGGTTTGGGCGGGGAGACCCAGTACTTC. Full variable domain (rest looked up from reference TRBV29-1 and TRBJ2-5): SAVISQKPSRDICQRGTSLTIQCQVDSQVTMMFWYRQQPGQSLTLIATANQGSEATYESGFVIDKFPISRPNLTFSTLTVSNMSPEDSSIYLCSVELGQGLGGETQYFGPGTRLLVL.

The count of this clone is one. The chain is built from TRBV10-3 and TRBJ2-6; TRBD2 is a possible D gene (6 bases). Trimming stripped 4 bases from V and 1 base from J, with 14 bases between. CDR3 length: 17 residues. Germline V lookup: CDR1 ENHRY, CDR2 SYGVKD. The CDR3 sequence: CAISGRGLGSGANVLTF. For the CDR3, the DNA is TGTGCCATCAGTGGGCGGGGATTAGGGTCTGGGGCCAACGTCCTGACTTTC.

The genes are TRBV7-8 and TRBJ2-1; possibly TRBD2 for D (6 bases). Trimming removed 3 bases from V and 2 bases from J, with 11 bases in between. Germline V gene data show CDR1 as SGHVS and CDR2 as FQNEAQ. CDR3 length equals 15 residues. CDR3 in DNA: TGTGCCAGCAGCTTCCTGGGACTCGCCTACAATGAGCAGTTCTTC. Its translation is CASSFLGLAYNEQFF.

The table lists this clone with a count of one. The chain recombines TRBV6-1 with TRBJ2-7, with D perhaps matching TRBD1 (6 bases). The CDR3 is 14 residues long. Per germline, CDR1 MNHNS and CDR2 SASEGT. V was clipped by 1 base and J by 2 bases, with 9 bases between them. The CDR3 region has the DNA TGTGCCAGCAGTGAAGGGACAGTGCCCTACGAGCAGTACTTC. This translates into CASSEGTVPYEQYF.

This rearrangement joins TRBV18 to TRBJ2-1; D is unresolved. Trimming took off 4 bases at V and 5 bases at J, with 12 bases between the two ends. The germline V gene encodes CDR1 KGHSH and CDR2 LQKENI. CDR3 length: 14 amino acids. CDR3 coding DNA: TGTGCCAGCTCACTAGGTCAGCGAGACAATGAGCAGTTCTTC. As protein: CASSLGQRDNEQFF.

This rearrangement joins TRBV28 to TRBJ2-7, with 7 nucleotides matching TRBD2. The junction had 14 bases not matched to a gene; V was cut back by 6 bases and J by 0 bases. The CDR3 is 17 amino acids. CDR1 is MDHEN, CDR2 SYDVKM, per germline. The DNA of the CDR3 is TGTGCCAGCAGGGGGGTGGACCTAGCGGCTACCTCCTACGAGCAGTACTTC. Translation gives CASRGVDLAATSYEQYF.

The V gene is TRBV11-2, the J gene TRBJ1-1; D may be TRBD1 (5 bases). The CDR3 has 14 residues. Trimming left V 1 base short and J 7 bases short, with 13 bases between. The germline gives CDR1 SGHAT, CDR2 FQNNGV. CDR3 region: CASSLVARAGEAFF. The CDR3 DNA sequence: TGTGCCAGCAGCTTAGTTGCCAGGGCCGGTGAAGCTTTCTTT.

This clone has a handful of counts. This sequence joins TRBV28 and TRBJ1-2; 10 bases match TRBD1. The junction had 9 bases not matched to a gene; V was cut back by 6 bases and J by 8 bases. Germline lookup yields CDR1 MDHEN and CDR2 SYDVKM. The CDR3 sequence is 14 residues long. This chain's CDR3 is CASSPQGTGVGYTF. The DNA for the CDR3 is TGTGCCAGCAGCCCTCAGGGGACAGGGGTAGGCTACACCTTC.

The chain joins TRBV7-9 to TRBJ1-1; TRBD1 matches 10 bases. Germline CDR1 is SEHNR and CDR2 is FQNEAQ (reference sequence). With V trimmed by 2 bases and J by 7 bases, 4 bases remained unmatched. The CDR3 sequence is 14 residues long. For the CDR3, the DNA is TGTGCCAGCAGCTTACTCGGACAGGGGGGTGAAGCTTTCTTT. Its protein is CASSLLGQGGEAFF.

V is TRBV7-2 and J is TRBJ2-7; D is undetermined. Per germline, CDR1 SGHTA and CDR2 FQGNSA. V was cut by 5 bases and J by 6 bases, with 20 bases left in between. The CDR3 is made up of 15 amino acids. CDR3 loop: CASSPELLSLREQYF. In DNA form, the CDR3 reads TGTGCCAGCAGCCCCGAGCTCCTTTCCCTACGCGAGCAGTACTTC. The whole variable domain, filled in from reference TRBV7-2 and TRBJ2-7, reads GAGVSQSPSNKVTEKGKDVELRCDPISGHTALYWYRQSLGQGLEFLIYFQGNSAPDKSGLPSDRFSAERTGGSVSTLTIQRTQQEDSAVYLCASSPELLSLREQYFGPGTRLTVT.

DNA of the CDR3: TGTGCCAGTAGCGTCGGAGATACGCAGTATTTT. Translating gives CASSVGDTQYF. V gene TRBV19 combines with J gene TRBJ2-3, with D unresolved. Germline-derived CDR1 and CDR2 are LNHDA and SQIVND (reference sequence). The V and J ends lost 6 bases and 5 bases respectively, with 6 bases between them. The CDR3 is made up of 11 amino acids.

The chain employs TRBV18 and TRBJ1-1; TRBD1 matches at 11 bases. CDR1 KGHSH and CDR2 LQKENI come from the germline V gene. The trim removed 3 bases at V and 3 bases at J, leaving 6 bases unmatched. The CDR3 is made up of 16 amino acids. In DNA, the CDR3 is TGTGCCAGCTCACCGGGACAGGGGGGAAGTTACACTGAAGCTTTCTTT. This translates into CASSPGQGGSYTEAFF.

The chain recombines TRBV7-3 with TRBJ1-1, with TRBD1 identical over 11 bases. The junction had 5 bases not matched to a gene; V was cut back by 4 bases and J by 4 bases. CDR3 length equals 15 residues. The germline CDR1 and CDR2 sequences are SGHTA and FQGTGA. CDR3 nucleotide sequence: TGTGCCAGCAGCTCCCCCGGGACAGGGGGCACTGAAGCTTTCTTT. It is translated as CASSSPGTGGTEAFF.

This chain uses TRBV19 with TRBJ2-7; 7 bases fit TRBD1. The germline V gene encodes CDR1 LNHDA and CDR2 SQIVND (reference sequence). The junction had 11 bases not matched to a gene; V was cut back by 4 bases and J by 2 bases. The length of the CDR3 is 16 residues. DNA for the CDR3: TGTGCCAGTAGTAGATCAGGGACAGTCGACACCTACGAGCAGTACTTC. Amino acids: CASSRSGTVDTYEQYF.

The chain has TRBV4-1 and TRBJ1-4; D is undetermined. From germline, CDR1 is MGHRA and CDR2 YSYEKL. Trimming pared 0 bases from V and 4 bases from J, leaving 12 bases between. This CDR3 has 16 amino acids. DNA for the CDR3: TGCGCCAGCAGCCAAGATAGTCAGGTCCGTAATGAAAAACTGTTTTTT. As protein: CASSQDSQVRNEKLFF.

The V and J genes are TRBV13 and TRBJ1-2; no definite D call. The germline CDR1 and CDR2 sequences are PRHDT and FYEKMQ (reference sequence). The CDR3 is made up of 14 amino acids. Trimming took 1 base from V and 6 from J, leaving 12 bases between them. This chain's CDR3 is CASSLARPNDGYTF. The CDR3 DNA reads TGTGCCAGCAGCTTAGCCAGGCCTAATGATGGCTACACCTTC.

This clone has a handful of counts. The chain links TRBV6-1 to TRBJ2-7, with 12 bases aligning to TRBD1. J lost 5 bases, V lost 1 base, and 3 bases had no gene match. Germline CDR1 MNHNS, CDR2 SASEGT. The CDR3 consists of 15 residues. CDR3 sequence reads: CASSEVGTGGNEQYF. The CDR3 DNA follows: TGTGCCAGCAGTGAAGTGGGGACAGGGGGCAACGAGCAGTACTTC.

CDR3 DNA sequence: TGTGCCAGCAGCGGGCTAGCGGGAGGGACCACAGATACGCAGTATTTT. Residues: CASSGLAGGTTDTQYF. The chain recombines TRBV13 with TRBJ2-3, with TRBD2 matching 12 bases. From germline, CDR1 is PRHDT and CDR2 FYEKMQ (reference sequence). The CDR3 is 16 residues long. Trimming cost V 5 bases and J 2 bases; bases outside gene matches: 5.